This TCR beta chain was identified during a study of siplizumab effects on memory and regulatory T cells. General study results and limits: Proliferating Tregs from siplizumab cultures lacked functional confirmation of suppression. Siplizumab brought about a significant reduction in alloreactive sequences traceable to unstimulated CD4+ memory cells.

A note on this clone: Its antigen remains unknown.

Assaying covered 10^5 or so TCR templates per sample. Data came from immunoSEQ multiplex PCR; TCRdb stores just in-frame clones and leaves some out. This table has 99,000 or so clones, 85% to 95% appearing once. Specimen: CD4+ T cells sorted from blood. This TCR was sampled from a human donor in good health.

CDR3: CASSLGSLNHEQYF. Here the CDR3 DNA reads TGCGCCAGCAGCTTGGGGTCTTTAAATCACGAGCAGTACTTC. This chain connects TRBV5-1 to TRBJ2-7; D is uncertain. V was trimmed by 0 bases and J by 5 bases, leaving 12 bases between them. CDR1 is SGHRS and CDR2 is YFSETQ in the germline V gene. CDR3 length equals 14 residues.